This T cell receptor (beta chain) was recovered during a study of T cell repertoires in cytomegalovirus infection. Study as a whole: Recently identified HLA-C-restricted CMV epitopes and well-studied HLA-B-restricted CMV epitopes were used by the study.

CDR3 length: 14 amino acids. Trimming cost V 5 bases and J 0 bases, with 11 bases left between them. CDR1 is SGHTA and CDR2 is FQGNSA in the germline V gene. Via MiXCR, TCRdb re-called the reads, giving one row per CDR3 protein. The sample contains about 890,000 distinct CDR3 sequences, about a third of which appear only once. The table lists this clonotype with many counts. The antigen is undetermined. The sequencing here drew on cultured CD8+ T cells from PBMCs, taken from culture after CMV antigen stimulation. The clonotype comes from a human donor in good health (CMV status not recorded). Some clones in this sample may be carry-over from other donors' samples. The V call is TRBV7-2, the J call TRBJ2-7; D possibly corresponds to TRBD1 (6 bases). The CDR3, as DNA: TGTGCCAGCAGCCCGGCGGACAGCTCCTACGAGCAGTACGTC. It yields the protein CASSPADSSYEQYV.